These T cell receptor beta chains were read from a single sample in a study of PD-1 blockade in classical Hodgkin lymphoma. Profiled with immunoSEQ multiplex PCR; TCRdb holds only in-frame clones, not every one. Altogether under 2,500 clones are present, roughly 50% being singletons, with the ten largest covering around a third. The material was peripheral blood mononuclear cells (PBMCs), obtained at baseline. The receptors here all came from a human donor with classical Hodgkin lymphoma. The CDR3 runs from the conserved cysteine through the conserved F or W. A D gene is named only where the DNA matches it firmly. A clone size is listed for some rows: how often the clone was seen (once, few, many), or a class if it is expanded.

>TRBD1|NA|TRBV5-1|TRBJ1-1|16
CASSPGLRGENTEAFF
TGCGCCAGCAGCCCCGGACTCAGGGGGGAGAACACTGAAGCTTTCTTT
>NA|NA|TRBV13|TRBJ1-5|17
CASSSRLGRGSNQPQHF
TGTGCCAGCAGCTCACGGCTGGGAAGGGGGAGCAATCAGCCCCAGCATTTT
>NA|NA|TRBV30|TRBJ2-3|13
CAWSRTLTDTQYF
TGTGCCTGGAGTCGGACCCTCACAGATACGCAGTATTTT
>TRBD2|NA|TRBV10-3|TRBJ2-3|17
CAISEGLAGVRTDTQYF
TGTGCCATCAGTGAGGGGCTAGCGGGGGTCCGCACAGATACGCAGTATTTT
>NA|medium-sized|TRBV11-2|TRBJ1-3|11
CASSPRDTIYF
TGTGCCAGCAGTCCCCGGGACACCATATATTTT
>NA|large|TRBV7-9|TRBJ1-1|15
CASSLEASGSTEAFF
TGTGCCAGCAGCTTAGAGGCCTCGGGGTCCACTGAAGCTTTCTTT
>NA|NA|TRBV4-3|TRBJ1-4|16
CASSQGWQGEGEKLFF
TGCGCCAGCAGCCAAGGATGGCAGGGCGAGGGTGAAAAACTGTTTTTT
>TRBD2|few|TRBV7-9|TRBJ2-7|14
CASSLGGGPYEQYF
TGTGCCAGCAGCTTAGGGGGAGGGCCCTACGAGCAGTACTTC
>NA|medium-sized|TRBV7-6|TRBJ1-5|16
CASSLAVGGPNQPQHF
TGTGCCAGCAGCTTAGCGGTGGGGGGTCCTAATCAGCCCCAGCATTTT
>TRBD1|NA|TRBV9|TRBJ1-3|18
CASSPQPRTGGNGNTIYF
TGTGCCAGCAGCCCCCAGCCCCGGACAGGGGGCAATGGAAACACCATATATTTT
>TRBD2|NA|TRBV5-4|TRBJ2-3|15
CASSSSGVSTDTQYF
TGTGCCAGCAGCTCGAGCGGGGTTAGCACAGATACGCAGTATTTT
>NA|NA|TRBV11-3|TRBJ1-2|12
CASSARSSDYTF
TGTGCCAGCAGCGCCCGGTCCAGTGACTACACCTTC
>NA|NA|TRBV11-1|TRBJ1-4|15
CASSFDNRRTEKLFF
TGTGCCAGCAGCTTTGATAACAGGAGGACGGAAAAACTGTTTTTT
>NA|once|TRBV19|TRBJ1-2|14
CASSRQHQSYGYTF
TGTGCCAGTAGCCGACAGCACCAAAGCTATGGCTACACCTTC
>NA|few|TRBV9|TRBJ1-6|15
CASSAWSSYNSPLHF
TGTGCCAGCAGCGCCTGGAGCTCCTATAATTCACCCCTCCACTTT
>NA|NA|TRBV6-6|TRBJ1-1|15
CASRGGTFMNTEAFF
TGTGCCAGCAGGGGCGGGACATTCATGAACACTGAAGCTTTCTTT
>TRBD1|NA|TRBV7-8|TRBJ2-5|14
CASSGRGYQETQYF
TGTGCCAGCAGCGGCAGGGGGTACCAAGAGACCCAGTACTTC
>TRBD2|NA|TRBV6-9|TRBJ2-5|15
CASSRAGGPEETQYF
TGTGCCAGCAGTAGAGCGGGGGGGCCCGAAGAGACCCAGTACTTC
>TRBD1|few|TRBV18|TRBJ2-1|13
CASSLQGANEQFF
TGTGCCAGCTCACTCCAGGGGGCCAATGAGCAGTTCTTC
>TRBD2|medium-sized|TRBV5-6|TRBJ2-5|17
CASSGGTSGGYGETQYF
TGTGCCAGCAGCGGAGGGACTAGCGGGGGGTACGGGGAGACCCAGTACTTC
>NA|NA|TRBV6-5|TRBJ2-7|12
CASRVNSYEQYF
TGTGCCAGCAGGGTAAACTCCTACGAGCAGTACTTC
>NA|medium-sized|TRBV7-2|TRBJ1-2|14
CASSLGKGNYGYTF
TGTGCCAGCAGCTTAGGGAAGGGCAACTATGGCTACACCTTC
>NA|NA|TRBV7-8|TRBJ1-1|16
CASSFPDRLLNTEAFF
TGTGCCAGCAGCTTCCCGGACCGACTTTTGAACACTGAAGCTTTCTTT
>NA|few|TRBV4-1|TRBJ1-4|12
CASSQVREKLFF
TGCGCCAGCAGCCAAGTGCGCGAAAAACTGTTTTTT
>NA|NA|TRBV14|TRBJ1-2|13
CASSQVGPYGYTF
TGTGCCAGCAGCCAAGTAGGCCCCTATGGCTACACCTTC
>NA|once|TRBV4-2|TRBJ1-1|16
CASSLMREGTNTEAFF
TGTGCCAGCAGCTTGATGAGGGAGGGAACGAACACTGAAGCTTTCTTT
>TRBD1|NA|TRBV9|TRBJ2-7|14
CASSVGGQGTKQYF
TGTGCCAGCAGCGTAGGGGGACAGGGGACGAAGCAGTACTTC
>TRBD1|NA|TRBV6-1|TRBJ1-2|15
CASSLSGQSNYGYTF
TGTGCCAGCAGCCTGTCGGGACAGTCCAACTATGGCTACACCTTC
>TRBD1|NA|TRBV29-1|TRBJ2-7|15
CSVETGGSVAWEQYF
TGCAGCGTTGAAACAGGGGGCTCGGTGGCGTGGGAGCAGTACTTC
>NA|NA|TRBV7-9|TRBJ2-5|17
CASSLGFGDLQRETQYF
TGTGCCAGCAGCTTAGGGTTTGGGGACCTTCAGCGAGAGACCCAGTACTTC
>NA|once|TRBV5-1|TRBJ1-1|13
CASSLELNTEAFF
TGCGCCAGCAGCTTGGAATTGAACACTGAAGCTTTCTTT
>NA|few|TRBV6-1|TRBJ2-2|15
CASSPLGTLTGELFF
TGTGCCAGCAGTCCCCTCGGGACCCTCACCGGGGAGCTGTTTTTT
>TRBD1|NA|TRBV2|TRBJ1-1|13
CARLQGGNTEAFF
TGTGCCAGATTGCAGGGGGGGAACACTGAAGCTTTCTTT
>NA|NA|TRBV2|TRBJ1-3|15
CASSSDLLSGNTIYF
TGTGCCAGCAGTTCCGACCTCCTCTCTGGAAACACCATATATTTT
>NA|NA|TRBV5-8|TRBJ2-6|17
CASLELHTQSRANVLTF
TGTGCCAGCCTGGAACTTCATACACAAAGTCGGGCCAACGTCCTGACTTTC
>NA|few|TRBV2|TRBJ1-4|13
CASIGRGNEKLFF
TGTGCCAGCATTGGTCGGGGTAATGAAAAACTGTTTTTT
>NA|NA|TRBV30|TRBJ1-2|11
CAWGQGYGYTF
TGTGCCTGGGGTCAGGGCTATGGCTACACCTTC
>NA|few|TRBV27|TRBJ1-1|12
CASSLGGREAFF
TGTGCCAGCAGTTTAGGCGGTCGTGAAGCTTTCTTT
>TRBD1|NA|TRBV19|TRBJ2-7|15
CASSTTLDRGYEQYF
TGTGCCAGTAGTACAACCTTGGACAGGGGATACGAGCAGTACTTC
>NA|NA|TRBV10-3|TRBJ2-2|13
CAISPDSTGELFF
TGTGCCATCAGCCCTGACAGCACCGGGGAGCTGTTTTTT
>NA|NA|TRBV12-5|TRBJ2-1|15
CASGLVRNRDNEQFF
TGTGCTAGTGGTTTGGTTCGAAACAGGGACAATGAGCAGTTCTTC
>NA|few|TRBV9|TRBJ1-1|13
CASSVRQNTEAFF
TGTGCCAGCAGCGTACGACAGAACACTGAAGCTTTCTTT
>NA|NA|TRBV5-4|TRBJ2-2|13
CAISRPYTGELFF
TGTGCCATTTCCCGCCCTTACACCGGGGAGCTGTTTTTT
>TRBD1|few|TRBV28|TRBJ2-7|15
CASSYAGTALYEQYF
TGTGCCAGCAGTTACGCCGGGACAGCTCTGTACGAGCAGTACTTC